The entry below describes one T cell receptor (beta chain). The data originate from a study of blood T cell repertoires in COVID-19. Study-level background: Italy, Spain and the United States were the sources of the convalescent and acute COVID-19 samples. From T cells, B-cell-depleted T cells, or PBMCs came the material, which was cDNA or gDNA.

Libraries were prepared by immunoSEQ multiplex PCR; TCRdb keeps only in-frame clonotypes and omits some of them. The profile covers around 230,000 clones, with around four fifths appearing a single time and 7.5% to 9% taken by the ten largest. The germline V gene has CDR1 LGHDT and CDR2 YNNKEL (reference sequence). Losses at the gene ends were 1 base for V and 2 bases for J; bases not matched to a gene: 22. The CDR3 covers 23 residues. The clonotype comes from a woman aged 50 to 60 with acute or convalescent COVID-19. The chain joins TRBV3-1 (or the pseudogene TRBV3-2) to TRBJ2-6; 8 nucleotides align to TRBD2. Sequenced input: peripheral blood. The CDR3 here is CASSQVPGLGTRGRLAGANVLTF. DNA of the CDR3: TGTGCCAGCAGCCAAGTTCCGGGGTTGGGGACTAGAGGACGTTTAGCTGGGGCCAACGTCCTGACTTTC.